Detailed here is one TCR beta chain. Each CDR3 protein gets one entry after TCRdb re-called the reads with MiXCR. There are 310,000 or so distinct CDR3 sequences in the sample; 15% to 20% occur only once, and around 13% lies in the top ten. Germline V lookup: CDR1 SNHLY, CDR2 FYNNEI. The ends were cut back, 5 bases at V and 0 bases at J, with 13 bases in the middle. CDR3 length: 16 amino acids. This sample is drawn from a study of T cell repertoires in cytomegalovirus infection. Specimen: PBMCs. This TCR was sampled from a human donor in good health (CMV status not recorded). Some clones in this sample may be carry-over from other donors' samples. The V gene is TRBV2, the J gene TRBJ1-4, with D possibly TRBD1 on 6 matching bases. The CDR3 coding sequence is TGTGCCAGCAGTCGGGGGGCGGCCGCAACTAATGAAAAACTGTTTTTT. Amino acids: CASSRGAAATNEKLFF.